This T cell receptor (beta chain) was found in a study of T-cell memory formation after mild COVID-19. Study-level information: Each donor largely had its own TCR clusters. Broader study findings: Pre-infection memory carried some responding clones, suggesting that cross-reactive memory joined. CD4+ contracting clones lay mainly in CM and EM, CD8+ ones in EMRA.

This clonotype was counted only a few times. Its antigen is as yet unknown. Amplification by 5'RACE using constant-segment primers produced TCR alpha and TCR beta cDNA libraries that carried sample barcodes and UMIs. TCRdb re-called the 5' RACE reads with MiXCR, one entry per CDR3 protein. The table shows under 700,000 distinct CDR3 sequences, with over 20% occurring only once. Germline CDR1 reads SEHNR; CDR2 reads FQNEAQ (reference sequence). V trimming: 1 base; J trimming: 3 bases; junction bases outside the gene matches: 10. CDR3 size: 18 residues. Sequencing was performed on PBMCs or a T cell subset sorted from them (not recorded which). V and J are TRBV7-9 and TRBJ1-5; TRBD1 agrees at 9 bases. This TCR derives from an adult woman who had mild COVID-19 (a few samples of this study predate the infection). Cell type and time point are not known. The CDR3 is CASSLVPPTGGFNQPQHF. DNA for the CDR3: TGTGCCAGCAGCTTAGTACCCCCGACAGGGGGTTTCAATCAGCCCCAGCATTTT. Filled out from reference TRBV7-9 and TRBJ1-5, the complete variable domain reads DTGVSQNPRHKITKRGQNVTFRCDPISEHNRLYWYRQTLGQGPEFLTYFQNEAQLEKSRLLSDRFSAERPKGSFSTLEIQRTEQGDSAMYLCASSLVPPTGGFNQPQHFGDGTRLSIL.